One and the same sample provided the 30 T cell receptor beta chains below, sequenced in a study of cytomegalovirus exposure and HLA in healthy donors. Use of 60 Vbeta and 13 Jbeta primers characterized the PCR. Sequencing was performed with immunoSEQ multiplex PCR; in TCRdb, only in-frame clones are kept and a portion is missing. Of some 130,000 clones listed, 60% to 75% were seen once; the top ten hold 5.8%. Sequencing was done on a sample of PBMCs. All receptors come from a woman aged 50 to 60 in good health and CMV-seropositive.

The V gene is TRBV19, the J gene TRBJ2-7; weak D call: TRBD2 (5 bases). The CDR3 runs to 12 residues. Deletions cut 3 bases from V and 5 bases from J, with 8 bases between. CDR1 and CDR2 from the germline V gene are LNHDA and SQIVND (reference sequence). The CDR3 nucleotides are TGTGCCAGTAGTATGCGGGTGGACGAGCAGTACTTC. Its protein is CASSMRVDEQYF.

This chain uses TRBV2 with TRBJ1-1; D is perhaps TRBD1 (6 bases). Germline V lookup: CDR1 SNHLY, CDR2 FYNNEI. The CDR3 sequence is 13 residues long. Trimming removed 7 bases at V and 4 bases at J, with 13 bases between. In DNA form, the CDR3 reads TGTGCCAGCAATCTCGAGACAGGCACTGAAGCTTTCTTT. This gives the protein CASNLETGTEAFF.

As to this clone: A read error may produce the germline difference seen at one junction end. The chain uses TRBV6-4 and TRBJ1-2; TRBD1 aligns across 8 bases. The CDR3 is 14 residues long. CDR1 is MRHNA and CDR2 is SNTAGT in the germline V gene. The CDR3 sequence: CASHSGQGTYGYPF. DNA of the CDR3: TGTGCCAGCCACTCCGGACAGGGAACTTATGGCTACCCCTTC.

The chain couples TRBV7-2 to TRBJ1-6, with a weak D call TRBD1 (5 bases). Trimming cost V 5 bases and J 8 bases, with 10 bases left between them. Looked up from germline, CDR1 is SGHTA and CDR2 is FQGNSA. The CDR3 is 13 residues long. CDR3 loop: CASSLQVDSPLHF. DNA for the CDR3: TGTGCCAGCAGCCTACAGGTTGATTCACCCCTCCACTTT.

The chain has TRBV19 and TRBJ2-3; 9 nucleotides align to TRBD2. The CDR3 is made up of 17 amino acids. Germline V CDR1 and CDR2: LNHDA, SQIVND (reference sequence). V was clipped by 4 bases and J by 2 bases; unmatched bases: 10. The CDR3 nucleotides are TGTGCCAGTAGTACGGGCGGGCTAGCGGGGTTCACAGATACGCAGTATTTT. It is translated as CASSTGGLAGFTDTQYF.

The rearrangement joins TRBV7-9 to TRBJ1-2; D gene unclear. This CDR3 has 14 amino acids. Germline lookup yields CDR1 SEHNR and CDR2 FQNEAQ (reference sequence). V gave up 5 bases and J gave up 8 bases, with 18 bases separating them. The DNA for the CDR3 is TGTGCCAGCAGCAGCGCAGACCGGCGAGGGGGCTACACCTTC. Translating it yields CASSSADRRGGYTF.

This rearrangement joins TRBV25-1 to TRBJ1-2, with TRBD1 as a possible D gene (6 bases). CDR3 size: 13 residues. Per the germline V gene, CDR1 is MGHDK and CDR2 is SYGVNS. Deletions cut 3 bases from V and 8 bases from J, with 13 bases between. The CDR3 nucleotides are TGTGCCAGCAGTGATTTACAGGGTCGGGGCTACACCTTC. Translating it yields CASSDLQGRGYTF.

Concerning this clone itself: Relative to the germline gene, one junction end is altered; a read error may explain this. This CDR3 is CATSSKTEIANYGYPF. The CDR3 nucleotides read TGTGCCACCAGCAGCAAGACAGAAATCGCTAACTATGGCTACCCCTTC. The chain couples TRBV15 to TRBJ1-2; TRBD1 might be the D (5 bases). CDR1 LNHNV and CDR2 YYDKDF come from the germline V gene (reference sequence). The CDR3 is 16 amino acids.

This clone showed up just a few times. V is TRBV18 and J is TRBJ2-5; possible D gene TRBD1, 6 bases. The end of the DNA aligns better with TRBJ2-7, so the J call may be wrong. The CDR3 contains 14 residues. Per the germline V gene, CDR1 is KGHSH and CDR2 is LQKENI. Here the CDR3 DNA reads TGTGCCAGCTCACCCCGGACAGAGCCCTACGAGCAGTACTTC. Translation: CASSPRTEPYEQYF.

The J gene is TRBJ2-5, the V gene TRBV5-4, with 8 bases fitting TRBD2. The end of the DNA fits TRBJ2-7 better, so the J call may be wrong. CDR1 is SGHNT and CDR2 is YYREEE in the germline V gene (reference sequence). The CDR3 has 15 residues. CDR3 in amino acids: CASSYLAGLSYEQYF. In DNA, the CDR3 is TGTGCCAGCAGCTATTTAGCGGGGCTATCCTACGAGCAGTACTTC.

This chain joins TRBV5-6 and TRBJ2-3, with 8 positions matching TRBD1. The CDR3 loop spans 15 amino acids. The V gene end was trimmed by 4 bases and the J gene end by 4 bases; junction bases not matched to a gene: 8. Germline loops: CDR1 SGHDT, CDR2 YYEEEE. CDR3 sequence reads: CASSGGGQVADTQYF. In DNA, the CDR3 is TGTGCCAGCAGCGGAGGGGGACAGGTCGCAGATACGCAGTATTTT.

The gene calls are TRBV15 and TRBJ2-3; 8 positions agree with TRBD2. CDR3 size: 15 residues. CDR1 is LNHNV and CDR2 is YYDKDF in the germline V gene (reference sequence). V lost 5 bases and J lost 5; bases outside the gene matches: 9. As DNA, the CDR3 is TGTGCCACCAGCCGTCCGGGACTAGAGGGAGATACGCAGTATTTT. Encoded protein: CATSRPGLEGDTQYF.

The chain employs TRBV5-1 and TRBJ2-3; TRBD2 matches 10 bases. The CDR3 contains 16 residues. The V gene's germline CDR1 is SGHRS and CDR2 YFSETQ. V shed 0 bases, J shed 2 bases, and the junction held 3 bases outside the gene matches. CDR3 bases: TGCGCCAGCAGCTTGGGGAGCGGGGGGGCCACAGATACGCAGTATTTT. It yields the protein CASSLGSGGATDTQYF.

This clone was counted only a few times. The chain couples TRBV6-1 to TRBJ1-6; unclear D gene. The CDR3 runs to 15 residues. With 5 bases removed from V and 9 bases from J, the gap between germline ends came to 17 bases. Germline CDR1 is MNHNS and CDR2 is SASEGT. The CDR3 sequence: CASSIAGRRASPLHF. CDR3 in DNA: TGTGCCAGCAGTATCGCCGGGAGGCGGGCTTCACCCCTCCACTTT.

The chain is built from TRBV5-1 and TRBJ1-4, with 7 bases that match TRBD1. V lost 3 bases to trimming and J lost 3 bases; unmatched junction nucleotides: 5. The CDR3 has 15 residues. The germline V gene encodes CDR1 SGHRS and CDR2 YFSETQ. This chain's CDR3 is CASSSRTGANEKLFF. DNA for the CDR3: TGCGCCAGCAGCTCAAGGACAGGCGCTAATGAAAAACTGTTTTTT.

The rearrangement uses TRBV5-1 and TRBJ1-5; 10 bases map to TRBD1. In germline, CDR1 is SGHRS, CDR2 YFSETQ. This CDR3 comprises 15 residues. J lost 5 bases, V lost 0 bases, and 2 bases had no gene match. The CDR3 bases are TGCGCCAGCAGCTTGGGAGGGACAGGGGATCAGCCCCAGCATTTT. Protein product: CASSLGGTGDQPQHF. Combining the CDR3 with reference TRBV5-1 and TRBJ1-5 gives the whole variable domain KAGVTQTPRYLIKTRGQQVTLSCSPISGHRSVSWYQQTPGQGLQFLFEYFSETQRNKGNFPGRFSGRQFSNSRSEMNVSTLELGDSALYLCASSLGGTGDQPQHFGDGTRLSIL.

The genes are TRBV9 and TRBJ1-1; D may be TRBD1 (6 bases). V was clipped by 0 bases and J by 2 bases, with 11 bases between them. The V gene's germline CDR1 is SGDLS and CDR2 YYNGEE. The CDR3 sequence is 15 residues long. The CDR3 DNA reads as TGTGCCAGCAGCGTAGCCGGGACACCAAACACTGAAGCTTTCTTT. Protein: CASSVAGTPNTEAFF.

This clone turned up a few times. CDR3 in amino acids: CASSPGQDYEQYF. The CDR3 coding sequence is TGTGCCAGCAGCCCCGGACAGGACTACGAGCAGTACTTC. The rearrangement joins TRBV11-2 to TRBJ2-7, with 7 nucleotides matching TRBD1. The length of the CDR3 is 13 residues. V shed 5 bases, J shed 3 bases, and the junction held 4 bases outside the gene matches. Per the germline V gene, CDR1 is SGHAT and CDR2 is FQNNGV. Full variable domain (outside the CDR3, taken from reference TRBV11-2 and TRBJ2-7): EAGVAQSPRYKIIEKRQSVAFWCNPISGHATLYWYQQILGQGPKLLIQFQNNGVVDDSQLPKDRFSAERLKGVDSTLKIQPAKLEDSAVYLCASSPGQDYEQYFGPGTRLTVT.

This sequence joins TRBV5-1 and TRBJ1-2; 8 bases are shared with TRBD1. Trimming took 6 bases from V and 4 from J; bases not matched to a gene: 8. There are 14 residues in the CDR3. Germline loops: CDR1 SGHRS, CDR2 YFSETQ. CDR3: CASKQGEGSYGYTF. CDR3 coding DNA: TGCGCCAGCAAACAGGGGGAAGGAAGCTATGGCTACACCTTC.

The chain recombines TRBV11-2 with TRBJ1-1; maybe TRBD1 (6 bases). Per germline, CDR1 SGHAT and CDR2 FQNNGV. V was shortened by 7 bases and J by 5 bases, with 14 bases between the two germline ends. The CDR3 contains 13 residues. CDR3 sequence (DNA): TGTGCCAGCACCTGGGAGGGGGATACTGAAGCTTTCTTT. Residues: CASTWEGDTEAFF.

The chain is built from TRBV6-1 and TRBJ1-2; the match to TRBD1 covers 7 bases. Germline CDR1 and CDR2: MNHNS and SASEGT. The CDR3 covers 15 residues. V was clipped by 6 bases and J by 4 bases; unmatched bases: 11. CDR3 sequence (DNA): TGTGCCAGCAGAGAAAACCCCACAGGGGTCTATGGCTACACCTTC. As protein: CASRENPTGVYGYTF.

The chain links TRBV7-9 to TRBJ1-6; D gene ambiguous. The germline V and J ends were trimmed by 4 bases and 13 bases, with 11 bases remaining between them. CDR1 is SEHNR and CDR2 is FQNEAQ in the germline V gene (reference sequence). The CDR3 totals 12 residues. The CDR3: CASSYGMKPLHF. The CDR3 DNA reads TGTGCCAGCAGCTACGGGATGAAGCCCCTCCACTTT.

This clone has only a few counts. This sequence joins TRBV7-8 and TRBJ1-5; 7 positions agree with TRBD1. Per the germline V gene, CDR1 is SGHVS and CDR2 is FQNEAQ. The CDR3 contains 16 residues. V dropped 0 bases and J dropped 6; count of bases not matched to a gene: 8. CDR3 coding DNA: TGTGCCAGCAGCTTAGCAATTAAGGGGGCGGGTCAGCCCCAGCATTTT. Amino acids: CASSLAIKGAGQPQHF.

This sequence joins TRBV19 and TRBJ1-5; D unclear. Per germline, CDR1 LNHDA and CDR2 SQIVND (reference sequence). This CDR3 spans 13 amino acids. The V end was cut by 7 bases, the J end by 4 bases, with 11 bases between. The CDR3 DNA is TGTGCCAGTACCCGAGAGGCTAATCAGCCCCAGCATTTT. Protein product: CASTREANQPQHF. Combining the CDR3 with reference TRBV19 and TRBJ1-5 gives the whole variable domain DGGITQSPKYLFRKEGQNVTLSCEQNLNHDAMYWYRQDPGQGLRLIYYSQIVNDFQKGDIAEGYSVSREKKESFPLTVTSAQKNPTAFYLCASTREANQPQHFGDGTRLSIL.

A word on this clone: At one end the junction does not follow the germline gene, possibly because of a read error. The rearrangement uses TRBV7-9 and TRBJ1-2; a possible D gene is TRBD1 (5 bases). Germline V CDR1 and CDR2: SEHNR, FQNEAQ (reference sequence). The CDR3 has 19 residues. CDR3 DNA: TGTTCCAGCAGTCCAGGGCACAAGGATAGAAAAGGGACTAACTATGGCTACACCTTC. Encoded protein: CSSSPGHKDRKGTNYGYTF.

V usage is TRBV5-1 and J usage is TRBJ2-3, with 10 bases that match TRBD2. Trimming cost V 1 base and J 6 bases; bases outside gene matches: 8. The CDR3 length is 16 residues. Germline V gene lookup returns CDR1 SGHRS and CDR2 YFSETQ. For the CDR3, the DNA is TGCGCCAGCAGCTTGATGAGCGGGGGGGCTGGGGATACGCAGTATTTT. Translated: CASSLMSGGAGDTQYF.

The CDR3 DNA reads as TGTGCCAGCAGCTTCGGGACAGGGTACTCGAGCGAGCAGTACTTC. Encoded protein: CASSFGTGYSSEQYF. The chain joins TRBV7-9 to TRBJ2-7, with 9 bases fitting TRBD1. The V gene's germline CDR1 is SEHNR and CDR2 FQNEAQ (reference sequence). V shed 3 bases and J 6 bases; nucleotides not matched to a gene: 9. The CDR3 totals 15 residues.

The J gene is TRBJ1-1, the V gene TRBV5-4; 7 bases agree with TRBD1. This CDR3 has 14 amino acids. After removal of 2 bases from V and 4 bases from J, the junction contained 5 bases not matched to a gene. From germline, CDR1 is SGHNT and CDR2 YYREEE (reference sequence). The CDR3 loop is CASSLDRVGTEAFF. DNA of the CDR3: TGTGCCAGCAGCTTAGACAGGGTGGGCACTGAAGCTTTCTTT.

The V and J genes are TRBV5-5 and TRBJ2-3, with D tentatively TRBD2 (6 bases). Trimming took off 3 bases at V and 1 base at J, with 15 bases between the two ends. Germline lookup yields CDR1 SGHKS and CDR2 YYEKEE (reference sequence). The CDR3 runs to 16 residues. In DNA form, the CDR3 reads TGTGCCAGCAGCTGGGGGACTTTACTCCGCACAGATACGCAGTATTTT. Its protein product is CASSWGTLLRTDTQYF.

This chain uses TRBV5-8 with TRBJ2-5; D may be TRBD2 (5 bases). The V end lost 2 bases, the J end lost 5 bases, and 13 bases lay between the germline ends. This CDR3 has 14 residues. Per germline, CDR1 SGHTS and CDR2 YDEGEE. CDR3 DNA: TGTGCCAGCAGCTTAGGTCGAGGGCACGAGACCCAGTACTTC. Protein sequence: CASSLGRGHETQYF.